The entry below describes one T cell receptor beta chain. Antigen unknown. The data were taken from a study of immune cell composition in non-small cell lung cancer. About the study: Lung adenocarcinoma or squamous carcinoma made up most tumours.

Germline loops: CDR1 MNHNS, CDR2 SASEGT. This CDR3 has 13 amino acids. Trimming pared 11 bases from V and 3 bases from J, leaving 17 bases between. Clones were read by immunoSEQ multiplex PCR, and TCRdb kept only the in-frame ones, dropping some. The sample contains around 6,000 clones, roughly 80% of which appear only once. Normal lung was taken at the farthest possible site, at least 3 cm from tumour. Genomic DNA came from frozen unsorted single-cell suspensions. Whole-study findings and limits: Tumour-associated clones >0.5% occurred in about a third of adenocarcinomas, less than 80% of squamous.

Sequencing was carried out using non-adjacent lung tissue. The rearrangement uses TRBV6-1 and TRBJ2-7, with D tentatively TRBD2 (6 bases). The clonotype comes from a human donor with non-small cell lung cancer. The CDR3 bases are TGTGCCCAGGAAGCGGGTCCAGGCTACGAGCAGTACTTC. Residues: CAQEAGPGYEQYF.